This T cell receptor (beta chain) was retrieved from a study of blood T cell repertoires in COVID-19 (dated by TCRdb to 2019 to 2021). For the wider study: Collaborator samples came from the United States, Italy and Spain and covered acute and convalescent phases of COVID-19. The prospective study material was composed of cDNA or gDNA derived from T cells, B-cell-depleted T cells, or PBMCs. HLA class I and class II types, where available, came from metadata supplied by the sample provider rather than from assay-based typing. The repertoires were made available in a free public database intended to serve as a resource for research on the immune response to SARS-CoV-2. Deeply sampled blood TCRbeta repertoires from subjects exposed to, actively infected with, or recovered from COVID-19 were included in the dataset. The sample metadata nearly always contained a de-identified subject ID, COVID-19 status, age in years and sex. Samples came from the ongoing ImmuneRACE study (first 160 participants) plus 1,254 subjects from 6 global collaborators.

The germline V gene (reference sequence) gives CDR1 as LGHDT and CDR2 as YNNKEL. The CDR3 runs 15 residues from the cysteine to the phenylalanine. The kept DNA is CDR3 alone, 45 bases in frame from the first base. Trimming takes 3 bases from V and 2 bases from J, and the germline ends sit 13 bases apart. The paper as a whole reports these results and caveats: How much clinical and demographic metadata was included differed by source and by participant, and the metadata was provided uncurated.

TCRbeta CDR3 regions were amplified from genomic DNA using the immunoSEQ Assay, a bias-controlled multiplex PCR. In the source study's methods: Nucleated cell counts per sample were estimated from amplification of reference gene primers within the assay. To quantify the absolute abundance of each unique TCRbeta CDR3 rearrangement, sequence reads were collapsed and filtered. For each sample, productive Simpson clonality was calculated as the square root of Simpson's diversity index across productive rearrangements. Here the immuneACCESS table is served through TCRdb, limited to in-frame sequences with V and J called. Missing clones are a known gap in these copies; in checked studies unresolved V genes cover under half, and the rest lacks a known reason. V and J calls and clone size are given by that table; D and trimming were obtained from the DNA. This sample comprises roughly 350,000 clones, 85% to 90% of them detected only once. The top ten constitute about 6% of the sample.

At one collaborating source in Seattle, patients were enrolled during active infection and were followed longitudinally through the course of disease. Whole blood was collected in K2EDTA tubes by collaborating institutions according to the institutions' own protocols. Collaborator samples were shipped for TCRbeta analysis as frozen whole blood, isolated PBMCs, or DNA extracted from either sample type. About this clone itself: Its cognate antigen has yet to be identified. Base qualities are missing; no much larger clone stands one base away.

The specimen sequenced was peripheral blood. The TCR comes from a woman aged 45 to 65 with COVID-19, enrolled during active disease. This sequence uses TRBV3-1 (or the pseudogene TRBV3-2) and TRBJ1-2; the D gene is unclear. DNA sequence: TGTGCCAGCAGCCACCTAGGAGGTCCGAACTATGGCTACACCTTC. Its coded protein is CASSHLGGPNYGYTF.